The subject of this entry is one T cell receptor beta chain. The sample comes from a study of shared clonotypes between healthy human individuals. Germline CDR1 SGDLS, CDR2 YYNGEE. CDR3 size: 15 residues. V dropped 4 bases and J dropped 2 bases, with 16 bases sitting between them. CD45RO negativity and positive selection for CCR7 defined naive CD8 cells, a population that excluded terminally differentiated effector memory CD45RA+ cells. The method was immunoSEQ multiplex PCR; TCRdb's version includes in-frame clones alone and lacks a portion of them. The sample shows almost 700,000 clones, about 91% of them seen only once.

Sequenced: naive CD8+ T cells sorted from blood. The V gene is TRBV9, the J gene TRBJ2-7, with D possibly matching TRBD2 (6 bases). This receptor was obtained from a young man in good health. The CDR3 nucleotides are TGTGCCAGCAGCCCGCGGGGCGGGGATGCCTACGAGCAGTACTTC. It translates to CASSPRGGDAYEQYF.